Listed below are T cell receptor beta chains from one sample, sequenced in a study of human T cells and chemical hapten exposure. TCRdb redid the calling of the RACE reads with MiXCR, one entry per CDR3 protein. The sample consists of about 110,000 distinct CDR3 sequences, 11% of them appearing once. The sample was whole blood, taken in connection with sensitization to the hapten diphenylcyclopropenone (DPC). Receptors were obtained from a woman in her 40s with alopecia areata. Some clones in this sample may be carry-over from other donors' samples. CDR3s include the opening cysteine and the closing phenylalanine or tryptophan. D genes are given only for firm matches. Where a row states a size, it is once, few, many or the class of an expanded clone; other rows omit it.

V,J,size,D,DNA,CDR3
TRBV5-1,TRBJ2-1,.,TRBD1,TGCGCCAGCAGCCTGGCGACAGGGAGCTTCTACAATGAGCAGTTCTTC,CASSLATGSFYNEQFF
TRBV12-3/TRBV12-4,TRBJ1-2,.,TRBD1,TGTGCCAGCAGCTTGACAGGGAATTCCTATGGCTACACCTTC,CASSLTGNSYGYTF
TRBV4-1,TRBJ2-5,.,TRBD1,TGCGCCAGCAGCCTCTCCGGGACAGGGTTGGAGACCCAGTACTTC,CASSLSGTGLETQYF
TRBV6-5,TRBJ2-7,.,TRBD1,TGTGCCGGCACTGGAAGGACAGGGGGCTTCGAGCAGTACTTC,CAGTGRTGGFEQYF
TRBV11-3,TRBJ2-2,.,TRBD1,TGTGCCAGCAGCTTCGCAGGGGGCACCGGGGAGCTGTTTTTT,CASSFAGGTGELFF
TRBV20-1,TRBJ2-3,many,TRBD2,TGCAGTGCTGGACTAGCGGGAGGGCTAATCCTCACAGATACGCAGTATTTT,CSAGLAGGLILTDTQYF
TRBV4-3,TRBJ2-1,many,TRBD2,TGCGCCAGCAGCCAAGATCGTTACGCGGTAGCGGGCTTCTACAATGAGCAGTTCTTC,CASSQDRYAVAGFYNEQFF
TRBV7-3,TRBJ1-3,few,.,TGTGCCAGCAGCTTAACGGCCGACTCTGGAAACACCATATATTTT,CASSLTADSGNTIYF
TRBV18,TRBJ2-7,.,TRBD2,TGTGCCAGCTCATCCGGACTAGCGGTTAGGAGCTCCTACGAGCAGTACTTC,CASSSGLAVRSSYEQYF
TRBV29-1,TRBJ2-1,few,.,TGCAGCGTTGATCCGACAGTGACACCCTACAATGAGCAGTTCTTC,CSVDPTVTPYNEQFF
TRBV28,TRBJ2-7,.,TRBD2,TGTGCCAGCAGTAGCGGGGCCGTCTACGAGCAGTACTTC,CASSSGAVYEQYF
TRBV3-1,TRBJ1-4,many,.,TGTGCCAGCAGCCTATACAGGGTATCTAATGAAAAACTGTTTTTT,CASSLYRVSNEKLFF
TRBV7-9,TRBJ1-1,few,.,TGTGCCAGCAGCTTACGGGCGTCTGAAGCTTTCTTT,CASSLRASEAFF
TRBV7-2,TRBJ2-7,few,TRBD2,TGTGCCAGCAGCCTCAGACTAGCGGGGGGACGAACCGACTTC,CASSLRLAGGRTDF
TRBV7-6,TRBJ2-3,many,TRBD2,TGTGCCAGCAGCTTGCAAACCGGGACTAGCGGTCGCACAGATACGCAGTATTTT,CASSLQTGTSGRTDTQYF
TRBV29-1,TRBJ2-1,many,.,TGCAGTTATAACCCCGGCAGGGCATGGATCGATGAGCAGTTCTTC,CSYNPGRAWIDEQFF
TRBV29-1,TRBJ2-7,.,.,TGCAGCGGAGGAGGGGGTCCCTACGAGCAGTACTTC,CSGGGGPYEQYF
TRBV5-6,TRBJ2-3,.,.,TGTGCCAGCAGCTTGATGGGGACTCAAGTCACAGATACGCAGTATTTT,CASSLMGTQVTDTQYF
TRBV6-2/TRBV6-3,TRBJ2-1,many,.,TGTGCCAGCAGCAACAATGAGCAGTTCTTC,CASSNNEQFF
TRBV5-1,TRBJ2-1,few,TRBD2,TGCGCCAGCAGTGGGAGGACTAGCGGTGGGTCCTGGGATGAGCAGTTCTTC,CASSGRTSGGSWDEQFF
TRBV10-3,TRBJ2-5,.,.,TGTGCCATCAGTGAACCCGGAGAGACCCAGTACTTC,CAISEPGETQYF
TRBV7-3,TRBJ2-2,many,.,.,CASSFAPGSCFF
TRBV7-2,TRBJ1-2,.,.,TGTGCCAGCAGCTTACCCCCAGGGTCCTATGGCTACACCTTC,CASSLPPGSYGYTF
TRBV29-1,TRBJ2-3,many,TRBD1,TGCAGCGTTAAAGGGACAGGGTTCGCAGATACGCAGTATTTT,CSVKGTGFADTQYF
TRBV6-1,TRBJ2-7,few,.,TGTGCCAGCGGGCCGGGGGGCCACTACGAGCAGTACTTC,CASGPGGHYEQYF
TRBV7-2,TRBJ2-5,many,TRBD1,TGTGCCAGCAGCTTAGGCCCCCAGGGGGCCCTAGAGACCCAGTACTTC,CASSLGPQGALETQYF
TRBV19,TRBJ2-3,.,TRBD2,TGTGCCAGTAAACGGACTAGCGGGATTCCTATCACAGATACGCAGTATTTT,CASKRTSGIPITDTQYF
TRBV7-2,TRBJ2-3,many,.,TGTGCCAGCAGAGCCCAGGCCCGGCAGGGCACAGATACGCAGTATTTT,CASRAQARQGTDTQYF
TRBV6-5,TRBJ2-1,many,.,.,CASSVAPGTSSFF
TRBV5-1,TRBJ2-1,few,TRBD2,TGCGCCAGCAGCTTGGCACCCTGGGGAGCGGGATCCTACAATGAGCAGTTCTTC,CASSLAPWGAGSYNEQFF
TRBV6-5,TRBJ2-7,.,TRBD1,TGTGCCAGCAGTTACTCAGCAGGGGGAATCTACGAGCAGTACTTC,CASSYSAGGIYEQYF
TRBV7-9,TRBJ2-1,.,.,TGTGCCAGCAGCTTAGCTTCCGCAAACAATGAGCAGTTCTTC,CASSLASANNEQFF
TRBV20-1,TRBJ2-5,few,.,TGCAGTGCTCCCACTGACAGCGGCGGAGCCCAGTACTTC,CSAPTDSGGAQYF
TRBV4-3,TRBJ1-1,.,.,TGCGCCAGCAGCCAAGAGATCGGGGGAATGAACACTGAAGCTTTCTTT,CASSQEIGGMNTEAFF
TRBV7-9,TRBJ1-1,few,.,TGTGCCAGCAGCCAACAGGGATGGAACACTGAAGCTTTCTTT,CASSQQGWNTEAFF
TRBV4-1,TRBJ1-1,many,.,TGCGCCAGCAGCCAAGTCGGGGCCAGGGGAGGTCGGAGAACTGAAGCTTTCTTT,CASSQVGARGGRRTEAFF